This T cell receptor (beta chain) is drawn from a study of shared clonotypes between healthy human individuals. Using immunoSEQ multiplex PCR, the repertoire was profiled, and TCRdb retains in-frame clones only, with some absent. The profile covers about 1,500,000 clones, with approximately 96% appearing a single time and approximately 1.1% taken by the ten largest. CD4+ cells were split into CD45RA+ naive and CD45RA-negative memory subsets. Germline assignment: CDR1 MDHEN and CDR2 SYDVKM. The CDR3 spans 12 residues. V shed 8 bases and J 3 bases; nucleotides not matched to a gene: 0. The chain combines TRBV28 with TRBJ2-2; 7 nucleotides line up with TRBD1. Specimen: naive CD4+ T cells sorted from blood. Subset defined: CD45RA+ positively selected. The sequence came from a man younger than 45 in good health. CDR3 sequence reads: CASDRDTGELFF. In DNA, the CDR3 is TGTGCCAGCGACAGGGACACCGGGGAGCTGTTTTTT.